Here is one TCR beta chain with its context. Its target is not known. The data originate from a study of persistence of HIV-infected CD4 T cells. The immunoSEQ assay was version 4, run in survey mode. Here immunoSEQ multiplex PCR was the method, and the copy in TCRdb shows in-frame clones only, minus some. The sample includes about 15,000 clones, approximately 71% of them seen just once. Germline CDR1 reads LNHDA; CDR2 reads SQIVND (reference sequence). The CDR3 consists of 14 residues. Trimming shortened V by 5 bases and J by 2 bases, and 9 bases separated the two germline ends. Findings and limits, study-wide: Degenerate expanded CDR3beta sequences were enriched among CMV- and Gag-responding cells. Proviral oligoclonality tracked with TCR oligoclonality within the same sorted cells.

The stimulus was lysate of CMV-infected fibroblasts, around 11 ug/mL. CD4+ T cells upregulating both CD40 ligand and CD69 were sorted as responding cells. The V call is TRBV19, the J call TRBJ2-2, with D tentatively TRBD2 (5 bases). Sequenced here: CD4+ T cells sorted from PBMCs after approximately 20-hour stimulation, sampled from a patient who received antiretroviral therapy. This clonotype originated in an adult man with HIV who was CMV-seropositive. The CDR3 spells CASSGGHNTGELFF. The CDR3 nucleotides are TGTGCCAGTAGTGGCGGGCACAACACCGGGGAGCTGTTTTTT. The variable domain in full, with the rest retrieved from reference TRBV19 and TRBJ2-2, is DGGITQSPKYLFRKEGQNVTLSCEQNLNHDAMYWYRQDPGQGLRLIYYSQIVNDFQKGDIAEGYSVSREKKESFPLTVTSAQKNPTAFYLCASSGGHNTGELFFGEGSRLTVL.